These 19 T cell receptor beta chains share one sample of origin, sequenced in a study of early T cells in non-severe SARS-CoV-2 infection. Each CDR3 protein gets one entry after TCRdb re-called the 5' RACE reads with MiXCR. This table has some 61,000 distinct CDR3 sequences, under 9% appearing once. The sequenced sample was whole blood, obtained at baseline. These receptors were obtained from an adult who was a healthcare worker with PCR-confirmed SARS-CoV-2 infection or an uninfected control (not recorded which).

In this sample, this clonotype turned up many times. J is TRBJ1-2 and V is TRBV19, with D tentatively TRBD1 (5 bases). Trimming cost V 3 bases and J 2 bases, with 7 bases left between them. The CDR3 contains 13 residues. CDR1 and CDR2 from the germline V gene are LNHDA and SQIVND (reference sequence). The DNA of the CDR3 is TGTGCCAGTAGTATTACAGGAAACTATGGCTACACCTTC. This gives the protein CASSITGNYGYTF. Combining the CDR3 with reference TRBV19 and TRBJ1-2 gives the whole variable domain DGGITQSPKYLFRKEGQNVTLSCEQNLNHDAMYWYRQDPGQGLRLIYYSQIVNDFQKGDIAEGYSVSREKKESFPLTVTSAQKNPTAFYLCASSITGNYGYTFGSGTRLTVV.

This clonotype was observed at least ten times. The rearrangement links TRBV4-1 to TRBJ1-1, with D perhaps matching TRBD1 (6 bases). The V end was cut by 4 bases, the J end by 4 bases, with 13 bases between. The CDR3 is made up of 14 amino acids. CDR1 and CDR2 from the germline V gene are MGHRA and YSYEKL. CDR3 DNA: TGCGCCAGCAGCCTCTCGGAGGGGGGCACTGAAGCTTTCTTT. Translated: CASSLSEGGTEAFF.

This clonotype occurred many times. The rearrangement joins TRBV25-1 to TRBJ1-6, with D unresolved. The V gene's germline CDR1 is MGHDK and CDR2 SYGVNS. V lost 4 bases, J lost 10 bases, and 17 bases lay in between. The CDR3 runs to 15 residues. The CDR3 DNA reads TGTGCCAGCAGTGCCGAGGAAGGGTTGAGGTCACCCCTCCACTTT. Its protein is CASSAEEGLRSPLHF.

The chain employs TRBV4-1 and TRBJ2-7; 10 bases map to TRBD2. The CDR3 spans 16 residues. CDR1 is MGHRA, CDR2 YSYEKL, per germline. Losses at the gene ends were 1 base for V and 2 bases for J; bases not matched to a gene: 5. DNA of the CDR3: TGCGCCAGCAGCCAAGTAATCGGGACTAGCGCCTACGAGCAGTACTTC. Translating gives CASSQVIGTSAYEQYF.

The CDR3 DNA reads TGCGCCAGCAGCTTGGAGGGGTACACCGGGGAGCTGTTTTTT. Residues: CASSLEGYTGELFF. This chain connects TRBV5-1 to TRBJ2-2; weak D call: TRBD1 (5 bases). The CDR3 runs to 14 residues. V lost 0 bases and J 3 bases, leaving 6 bases between the germline ends. CDR1 and CDR2 from the germline V gene are SGHRS and YFSETQ.

The table lists this clonotype with a few counts. The CDR3 region is CASSQFGRTTNYGYTF. In DNA, the CDR3 is TGTGCCAGCAGCCAATTTGGCAGAACTACTAACTATGGCTACACCTTC. J is TRBJ1-2 and V is TRBV3-1, with D unclear. CDR1 LGHDT and CDR2 YNNKEL come from the germline V gene (reference sequence). The CDR3 covers 16 residues. With 2 bases removed from V and 0 bases from J, the gap between germline ends came to 13 bases.

This chain uses TRBV7-9 with TRBJ2-7; D not resolved. Germline V gives CDR1 SEHNR, CDR2 FQNEAQ (reference sequence). V lost 1 base and J 0 bases, leaving 19 bases between the germline ends. This CDR3 contains 18 residues. The chain's CDR3 is CASSLERWNSSSSYEQYF. CDR3 nucleotide sequence: TGTGCCAGCAGCTTAGAACGATGGAACAGTTCTAGCTCCTACGAGCAGTACTTC.

This rearrangement joins TRBV12-3 or TRBV12-4 to TRBJ1-2; tentative D call: TRBD1 (6 bases). V lost 5 bases to trimming and J lost 3 bases, with 10 bases between them. The CDR3 runs to 13 residues. The CDR3 loop reads CASSKRTDYGYTF. CDR3 in DNA: TGTGCCAGCAGTAAAAGGACAGACTATGGCTACACCTTC.

This clonotype has a handful of counts. The CDR3 loop is CSVDVGGGGNEQFF. The CDR3 region has the DNA TGCAGCGTTGATGTGGGCGGGGGCGGCAATGAGCAGTTCTTC. The chain couples TRBV29-1 to TRBJ2-1, with TRBD2 as a possible D gene (7 bases). Trimming pared 3 bases from V and 6 bases from J, leaving 15 bases between. CDR3 length: 14 residues. CDR1 and CDR2 from the germline V gene are SQVTM and ANQGSEA.

This clonotype turned up a few times. The DNA for the CDR3 is TGTGCCAGCAGTACGACAGGGGGCCATCAGCCCCAGCATTTT. Encoded protein: CASSTTGGHQPQHF. The chain links TRBV12-3 or TRBV12-4 to TRBJ1-5; TRBD1 matches 10 bases. V gave up 5 bases and J gave up 5 bases; unmatched junction bases: 3. There are 14 residues in the CDR3.

The chain couples TRBV7-2 to TRBJ2-2; D gene ambiguous. Trimming left V 5 bases short and J 4 bases short, with 14 bases between. Germline V gene data show CDR1 as SGHTA and CDR2 as FQGNSA. This CDR3 has 15 residues. This CDR3 reads CASSPNPLGTGELFF. The CDR3 DNA sequence: TGTGCCAGCAGCCCGAACCCCCTTGGCACCGGGGAGCTGTTTTTT.

In its sample, this clonotype was seen a few times. The chain employs TRBV27 and TRBJ2-7; 11 bases are a match to TRBD1. V dropped 6 bases and J dropped 6; count of bases not matched to a gene: 7. The CDR3 spans 14 residues. The germline gives CDR1 MNHEY, CDR2 SMNVEV (reference sequence). The CDR3 here is CASRSWTGGPEQYF. DNA of the CDR3: TGTGCCAGCAGGTCCTGGACAGGGGGCCCCGAGCAGTACTTC.

This clonotype was seen a few times. This chain uses TRBV5-1 with TRBJ2-2; D is unclear. Trimming removed 0 bases at V and 1 base at J, with 7 bases between. CDR3 length: 15 amino acids. The germline gives CDR1 SGHRS, CDR2 YFSETQ. CDR3 protein: CASSLDSGNTGELFF. The DNA for the CDR3 is TGCGCCAGCAGCTTGGACTCAGGGAACACCGGGGAGCTGTTTTTT.

This clonotype was seen a few times. This chain joins TRBV2 and TRBJ2-7; a possible D gene is TRBD2 (6 bases). The CDR3 runs 12 residues. Germline V CDR1 and CDR2: SNHLY, FYNNEI. Trimming removed 10 bases from V and 2 bases from J, with 12 bases in between. CDR3 protein: CATGTAAYEQYF. In DNA, the CDR3 is TGTGCCACTGGGACTGCCGCCTACGAGCAGTACTTC.

This clonotype was counted many times. The rearrangement uses TRBV13 and TRBJ2-7, with 8 bases that match TRBD1. Trimming at V came to 5 bases and at J to 0 bases, leaving 6 bases not matched to a gene. Germline loops: CDR1 PRHDT, CDR2 FYEKMQ (reference sequence). This CDR3 is built from 15 residues. The DNA of the CDR3 is TGTGCCAGCAGCCCCCGGACAGGGAGCTCCTACGAGCAGTACTTC. Translation: CASSPRTGSSYEQYF. The full variable domain, with the rest looked up from reference TRBV13 and TRBJ2-7, is AAGVIQSPRHLIKEKRETATLKCYPIPRHDTVYWYQQGPGQDPQFLISFYEKMQSDKGSIPDRFSAQQFSDYHSELNMSSLELGDSALYFCASSPRTGSSYEQYFGPGTRLTVT.

This clonotype was counted at least ten times. The genes are TRBV10-3 and TRBJ2-1; D is unclear. CDR3 length equals 16 residues. V was shortened by 5 bases and J by 1 base, with 15 bases between the two germline ends. Germline CDR1 and CDR2: ENHRY and SYGVKD. CDR3 nucleotide sequence: TGTGCCATCAGTTCACGCCCTTACCCGTCCTACAATGAGCAGTTCTTC. Translating it yields CAISSRPYPSYNEQFF.

This clonotype was observed a handful of times. This chain links TRBV6-2 or TRBV6-3 with TRBJ2-1; D call uncertain. CDR3 length equals 16 residues. The V end was cut by 0 bases, the J end by 0 bases, with 9 bases between. Per germline, CDR1 MNHEY and CDR2 SVGEGT. The DNA of the CDR3 is TGTGCCAGCAGTTACTCGATCCCTTTCTCCTACAATGAGCAGTTCTTC. Translation: CASSYSIPFSYNEQFF.

This clonotype is medium-sized within its sample. The DNA of the CDR3 is TGTGCCAGCAGCTTCGCTCAGACGAACACCGGGGAGCTGTTTTTT. This gives the protein CASSFAQTNTGELFF. V usage is TRBV7-9 and J usage is TRBJ2-2; D not resolved. V was trimmed by 3 bases and J by 0 bases, leaving 8 bases between them. Germline assignment: CDR1 SEHNR and CDR2 FQNEAQ (reference sequence). The CDR3 is 15 residues long.

The rearrangement uses TRBV6-6 and TRBJ2-5, with 14 bases fitting TRBD2. The germline V gene has CDR1 MNHNY and CDR2 SVGAGI (reference sequence). The CDR3 runs 16 residues. V was pared by 6 bases and J by 5 bases, with 8 bases of the junction left unmatched. The CDR3 DNA follows: TGTGCCAGCAGCGAGGGACTAGCGGGAGAAGGGGAGACCCAGTACTTC. Its translation: CASSEGLAGEGETQYF.